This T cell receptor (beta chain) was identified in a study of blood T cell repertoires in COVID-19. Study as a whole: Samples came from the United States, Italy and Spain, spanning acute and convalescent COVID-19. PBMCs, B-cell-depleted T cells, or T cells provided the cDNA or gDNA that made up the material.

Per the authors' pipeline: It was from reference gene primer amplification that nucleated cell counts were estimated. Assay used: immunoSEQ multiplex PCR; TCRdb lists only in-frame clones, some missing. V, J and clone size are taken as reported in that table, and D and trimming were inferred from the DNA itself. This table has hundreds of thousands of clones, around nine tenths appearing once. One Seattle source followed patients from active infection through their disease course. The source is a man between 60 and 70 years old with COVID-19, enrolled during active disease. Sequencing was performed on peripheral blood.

CDR3 in amino acids: CSVGPSGRKDEQYF. The CDR3 DNA sequence: TGCAGCGTTGGCCCTAGCGGGAGAAAAGACGAGCAGTACTTC. This chain links TRBV29-1 with TRBJ2-7, with 10 bases that match TRBD2. The CDR3 is 14 amino acids. Per germline, CDR1 SQVTM and CDR2 ANQGSEA. Losses at the gene ends were 4 bases for V and 5 bases for J; bases not matched to a gene: 8.